A selection of T cell receptor beta chains follows, all from one sample in a study of T cell responses to AZD1222 COVID-19 vaccine. Assay used: immunoSEQ multiplex PCR; TCRdb lists only in-frame clones, some missing. The sample has 130,000 to 150,000 clones, more than 70% seen once. This specimen consisted of peripheral blood, obtained on day 0 of AZD1222 vaccination. The receptors stem from an adult in good health. CDR3s leave out the opening cysteine and the closing phenylalanine or tryptophan. The order of the fields is J gene, CDR3 length, V gene, CDR3 protein.

>TRBJ1-2|12|TRBV4-2
ASSQDLDFGGYT
>TRBJ1-2|11|TRBV7-9
ASSLGAGGGYT
>TRBJ2-5|11|TRBV25-1
ASSERRGETQY
>TRBJ2-7|10|TRBV30
AWSVQGYEQY
>TRBJ1-4|11|TRBV7-9
AVQRDRSEKLF
>TRBJ2-3|11|TRBV24-1
ATSDWSADTQY
>TRBJ1-5|15|TRBV28
ASSPLITTGNNQPQH
>TRBJ2-7|13|TRBV6-5
ASSSLAGASYEQY
>TRBJ1-5|12|TRBV7-2
ASSPGGSNQPQH
>TRBJ1-5|14|TRBV27
ASSRYLGQGNQPQH
>TRBJ2-1|14|TRBV7-9
ASSQGTGQGINEQF
>TRBJ2-2|12|TRBV5-1
ASSAGQGTGELF
>TRBJ2-6|13|TRBV2
ASSVQGPGANVLT
>TRBJ1-4|11|TRBV19
ASLDRGQEKLF
>TRBJ1-5|12|TRBV9
ASSAGQGRQPQH
>TRBJ2-5|11|TRBV5-6
ASSHRGEKTQY
>TRBJ2-1|16|TRBV18
ASLTSNSGSRRNNEQF
>TRBJ1-3|11|TRBV3-1/TRBV3-2
ASSPGGLDTIY
>TRBJ1-6|15|TRBV5-6
ASSPPARTGRNSPLH
>TRBJ1-2|10|TRBV19
ASSRGGYGYT
>TRBJ1-6|13|TRBV18
ASSPPGQGWSPLH
>TRBJ2-3|10|TRBV24-1
ATSDSLAPQY
>TRBJ2-1|14|TRBV30
AWSGSGGSSYNEQF
>TRBJ2-5|13|TRBV5-1
ASSSGTEGTGAQY
>TRBJ1-5|11|TRBV6-5
ASCKVQYQPQH
>TRBJ1-5|10|TRBV12-3/TRBV12-4
ASSFGGQPQH
>TRBJ1-2|12|TRBV27
ASRAMGAYYGYT
>TRBJ1-1|12|TRBV6-4
ASNMDRAVPEAF
>TRBJ1-2|15|TRBV3-1/TRBV3-2
ASSQFDGQGEHYGYT
>TRBJ1-1|11|TRBV21-1
ASTIGANTEAF
>TRBJ1-2|13|TRBV7-9
ASSHGTGALYGYT
>TRBJ2-1|11|TRBV5-1
ASSLVTYNEQF
>TRBJ1-3|15|TRBV4-3
ASSKSLPGSSGNTIY